This T cell receptor beta chain was obtained from a study of early T cells in non-severe SARS-CoV-2 infection. Looking at the study overall: Alpha and beta chains were unpaired, from unsorted whole-blood bulk RNA.

Unique molecular identifiers were affixed to single, distinct cDNA molecules. TCRdb itself ran the 5' RACE reads through MiXCR, one entry per CDR3 protein. This table has 80,000 to 95,000 distinct CDR3 sequences, around 15% appearing once. This clonotype was found a few times. This clonotype originated in an adult who was a healthcare worker with PCR-confirmed SARS-CoV-2 infection or an uninfected control (not recorded which). The sample consisted of whole blood.

The chain's CDR3 is CASSQWGDSRGADTQYF. For the CDR3, the DNA is TGCGCCAGCAGCCAATGGGGGGACTCCCGAGGGGCAGATACGCAGTATTTT. V is TRBV4-1 and J is TRBJ2-3; tentative D call: TRBD2 (6 bases). With 2 bases removed from V and 4 bases from J, the gap between germline ends came to 19 bases. CDR1 MGHRA and CDR2 YSYEKL come from the germline V gene. This CDR3 has 17 residues.